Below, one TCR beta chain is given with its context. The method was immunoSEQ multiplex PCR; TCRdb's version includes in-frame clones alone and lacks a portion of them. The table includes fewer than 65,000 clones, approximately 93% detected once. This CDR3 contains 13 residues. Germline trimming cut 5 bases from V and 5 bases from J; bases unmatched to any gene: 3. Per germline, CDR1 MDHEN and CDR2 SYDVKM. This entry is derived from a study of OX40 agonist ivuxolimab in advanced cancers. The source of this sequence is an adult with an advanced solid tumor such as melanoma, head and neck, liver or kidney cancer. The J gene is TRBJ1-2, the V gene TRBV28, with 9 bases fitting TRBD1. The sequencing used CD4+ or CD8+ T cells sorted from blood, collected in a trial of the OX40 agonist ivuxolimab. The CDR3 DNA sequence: TGTGCCAGCAGTCTGGGACAGGGATATGGCTACACCTTC. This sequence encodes CASSLGQGYGYTF.